A single sample is the source of the 14 T cell receptor beta chains below, sequenced in a study of blood T cells in healthy people across ages. Then a second PCR, running about 7 to 11 cycles, was carried out with a sample-barcoded 5' primer and a J-beta primer mix. MiXCR, run by TCRdb on the 5' RACE reads, gives a single entry per CDR3 protein. The data hold about a million distinct CDR3 sequences, with about two fifths observed a single time. The source material was blood. The source of these receptors is a man between 18 and 29 years old in good health.

This chain joins TRBV20-1 and TRBJ2-7; D may match TRBD1 or TRBD2 (5 bases each). Germline-derived CDR1 and CDR2 are DFQATT and SNEGSKA (reference sequence). With 3 bases removed from V and 7 bases from J, the gap between germline ends came to 19 bases. The CDR3 spans 14 residues. CDR3 nucleotides: TGCAGTGCTAGGTTGAGGGGCTCCTACAATGAGCAGTACTTC. Translating it yields CSARLRGSYNEQYF.

The chain recombines TRBV15 with TRBJ2-7; tentatively, D is TRBD1 (6 bases). The CDR3 has 14 residues. Trimming pared 1 base from V and 2 bases from J, leaving 9 bases between. Germline CDR1 is LNHNV and CDR2 is YYDKDF (reference sequence). In DNA form, the CDR3 reads TGTGCCACCAGCAGAGGGGACAACCCCTACGAGCAGTACTTC. Protein product: CATSRGDNPYEQYF.

This clonotype occurred many times. The gene calls are TRBV12-3 or TRBV12-4 and TRBJ2-1, with 13 bases aligning to TRBD2. After removal of 5 bases from V and 2 bases from J, the junction contained 3 bases not matched to a gene. The length of the CDR3 is 16 residues. CDR3 bases: TGTGCCAGCAGTGCGACTAGCGGGGGGCCCTACAATGAGCAGTTCTTC. Its translation is CASSATSGGPYNEQFF.

This chain connects TRBV7-9 to TRBJ2-1; 7 nucleotides align to TRBD1. This CDR3 region has 16 residues. Germline CDR1 and CDR2: SEHNR and FQNEAQ (reference sequence). V lost 5 bases and J lost 0; bases outside the gene matches: 7. CDR3 sequence reads: CASSRTGASSYNEQFF. CDR3 sequence (DNA): TGTGCCAGCAGCAGAACAGGGGCCAGCTCCTACAATGAGCAGTTCTTC. Full variable domain (outside the CDR3, taken from reference TRBV7-9 and TRBJ2-1): DTGVSQNPRHKITKRGQNVTFRCDPISEHNRLYWYRQTLGQGPEFLTYFQNEAQLEKSRLLSDRFSAERPKGSFSTLEIQRTEQGDSAMYLCASSRTGASSYNEQFFGPGTRLTVL.

The rearrangement uses TRBV19 and TRBJ2-1; 7 bases align to TRBD1. Judging by the DNA end, TRBJ2-7 fits better; the J call may be wrong. This CDR3 is built from 13 residues. In germline, CDR1 is LNHDA, CDR2 SQIVND (reference sequence). CDR3 sequence: CASGQDLYNEQYF. The CDR3 region has the DNA TGTGCCAGTGGACAGGACCTCTACAATGAGCAGTACTTC.

On this clonotype: Relative to the germline gene, one junction end is altered; a read error may explain this. The rearrangement links TRBV4-3 to TRBJ1-4; 10 bases are shared with TRBD1. The V gene's germline CDR1 is LGHNA and CDR2 YSLEER. This CDR3 region has 16 residues. CDR3 nucleotides: TGCGCCAGCAGCCAAGATCAGGGACAGGGGAATGGAAAACTGTTTTTT. Amino acid sequence: CASSQDQGQGNGKLFF.

This clonotype appeared a few times. The V gene is TRBV7-9, the J gene TRBJ2-3; D possibly corresponds to TRBD1 (5 bases). The V end lost 2 bases, the J end lost 3 bases, and 15 bases lay between the germline ends. CDR1 is SEHNR, CDR2 FQNEAQ, per germline (reference sequence). The length of the CDR3 is 16 residues. The CDR3 spells CASSLLGWGRTDTQYF. In DNA, the CDR3 is TGTGCCAGCAGCTTATTAGGATGGGGCAGAACAGATACGCAGTATTTT.

In this sample, this clonotype turned up a few times. CDR3 protein: CAISESPGSGANVLTF. The CDR3 nucleotides are TGTGCCATCAGTGAGTCGCCGGGCTCTGGGGCCAACGTCCTGACTTTC. The V call is TRBV10-3, the J call TRBJ2-6; the D is unclear. Trimming took 0 bases from V and 0 from J, leaving 6 bases between them. This CDR3 is built from 16 residues. Looked up from germline, CDR1 is ENHRY and CDR2 is SYGVKD.

This chain uses TRBV6-5 with TRBJ1-1, with a tentative D call TRBD1 (5 bases). The CDR3 spans 16 residues. V lost 7 bases and J 1 base, leaving 19 bases between the germline ends. Germline V gene lookup returns CDR1 MNHEY and CDR2 SVGAGI. The CDR3 protein is CASTATIGTGNTEAFF. CDR3 nucleotides: TGTGCCAGCACCGCGACTATTGGGACGGGGAACACTGAAGCTTTCTTT.

This clonotype was seen a single time. The chain links TRBV2 to TRBJ1-6, with D possibly TRBD1 on 5 matching bases. Per the germline V gene, CDR1 is SNHLY and CDR2 is FYNNEI. V shed 7 bases and J shed 0 bases, with 10 bases lying between them. The CDR3 has 15 amino acids. The CDR3, as DNA: TGTGCCAGCATTCGGGACTTCTCCTATAATTCACCCCTCCACTTT. Its protein product is CASIRDFSYNSPLHF.

This clonotype was seen just once. At one boundary the junction diverges from the germline segment, which might be a read error. V and J are TRBV5-1 and TRBJ2-7; TRBD2 might be the D (5 bases). Germline V gene sequence: CDR1 SGHRS, CDR2 YFSETQ. There are 15 residues in the CDR3. DNA for the CDR3: TGCGCCAGCAGCTTGGAGGGAGAGTCCTACAATGAGCAGTACTTT. Translated: CASSLEGESYNEQYF.

This clonotype was seen only a few times. The J gene is TRBJ1-4, the V gene TRBV4-1, with D possibly being TRBD1 (5 bases). V lost 1 base, J lost 8 bases, and 11 bases lay in between. CDR1 is MGHRA, CDR2 YSYEKL, per germline. This CDR3 has 14 amino acids. The CDR3 loop reads CASSQGRDVEKLFF. The DNA of the CDR3 is TGCGCCAGCAGCCAAGGAAGGGACGTCGAAAAACTGTTTTTT.

V usage is TRBV10-3 and J usage is TRBJ2-2; D unresolved. Germline CDR1 ENHRY, CDR2 SYGVKD. This CDR3 spans 14 amino acids. Trimming took off 6 bases at V and 3 bases at J, with 11 bases between the two ends. CDR3 loop: CAISPNGYTGELFF. CDR3 in DNA: TGTGCCATCAGCCCCAACGGATACACCGGGGAGCTGTTTTTT.

The rearrangement links TRBV29-1 to TRBJ2-7, with D possibly being TRBD1 or TRBD2 (6 bases each). The CDR3 is 13 residues long. Deletions cut 5 bases from V and 7 bases from J, with 18 bases between. The V gene's germline CDR1 is SQVTM and CDR2 ANQGSEA. The CDR3 DNA sequence: TGCAGCGTTCTAACCTTGGGGGGCCGGGAGCAGTACTTC. Its translation: CSVLTLGGREQYF.